This TCR beta chain originates from a study of early T cells in non-severe SARS-CoV-2 infection. The CDR3 loop spans 16 amino acids. Per germline, CDR1 SGHKS and CDR2 YYEKEE (reference sequence). Trimming removed 4 bases from V and 1 base from J; junction bases left unmatched: 8. One entry per CDR3 protein, called by TCRdb with MiXCR from the 5' RACE reads. The sample yields around 25,000 distinct CDR3 sequences, 5.5% seen once. The specimen sequenced was whole blood. The chain has TRBV5-5 and TRBJ2-5; 9 nucleotides match TRBD2. The sequence was obtained from an adult who was a healthcare worker with PCR-confirmed SARS-CoV-2 infection or an uninfected control (not recorded which). The CDR3 reads CASSRPAGGRQETQYF. CDR3 in DNA: TGTGCCAGCAGCCGTCCAGCGGGGGGACGCCAAGAGACCCAGTACTTC.